This record covers a single T cell receptor (beta chain). As processed by the authors: Reference gene primer amplification gave estimated nucleated cell counts. The method was immunoSEQ multiplex PCR; TCRdb's version includes in-frame clones alone and lacks a portion of them. V and J calls and clone size are as listed in that table; D and trimming were resolved from the DNA. The repertoire holds fewer than 350,000 clones, with 87% as singletons. Residents of around 24 US areas, aged about 18 to 95 years, made up the participants. Donors in Cohort 3 who had recovered were those with two negative PCRs, healthcare professional clearance, or resolution of their symptoms. The data were taken from a study of blood T cell repertoires in COVID-19. At the level of the study: T cells, B-cell-depleted T cells, or PBMCs provided the cDNA or gDNA that served as material.

The V segment lost 5 bases and the J segment 5 bases; nucleotides outside the gene matches: 9. The CDR3 is 15 residues long. Looked up from germline, CDR1 is SGHRS and CDR2 is YFSETQ. The receptor comes from a woman aged 40 to 49 who had recovered from COVID-19. The genes are TRBV5-1 and TRBJ2-1, with TRBD1 identical over 8 bases. Sequencing was performed on PBMCs or T cells enriched from blood (not recorded which). The CDR3 is CASRSPQGANNEQFF. CDR3 DNA: TGCGCCAGCAGGAGTCCCCAGGGGGCAAACAATGAGCAGTTCTTC.